This TCR beta chain was observed in a study of PD-L1 blockade in urothelial cancer. At the level of the study: The year 2014 saw patients start atezolizumab, 1,200 mg intravenously every 3 weeks. Researchers found blood samples held a median of roughly 140,000 T cells. Study results and caveats: Clones that were tumor-associated expanded more in the blood of durable-benefit patients at 3 weeks.

Measured with immunoSEQ multiplex PCR; TCRdb has only the in-frame clones, and not every one. The sample shows tens of thousands of clones, about 83% of them seen only once. As for this clone: Its antigen remains unidentified.

This CDR3 has 13 residues. The V and J ends lost 6 bases and 3 bases respectively, with 11 bases between them. Germline lookup yields CDR1 SGHVS and CDR2 FNYEAQ. Time point specified: pretreatment peripheral blood. The material was PBMCs, obtained around atezolizumab (anti-PD-L1) treatment. The genes are TRBV7-6 and TRBJ2-5; D not resolved. This receptor was identified in a woman in her 70s with urothelial cancer. The CDR3 coding sequence is TGTGCCAGCAGTCTTGACTTGAAAGAGACCCAGTACTTC. Translating it yields CASSLDLKETQYF. Drawing the rest from reference TRBV7-6 and TRBJ2-5, the complete variable domain is GAGVSQSPRYKVTKRGQDVALRCDPISGHVSLYWYRQALGQGPEFLTYFNYEAQQDKSGLPNDRFSAERPEGSISTLTIQRTEQRDSAMYRCASSLDLKETQYFGPGTRLLVL.